This is a list of T cell receptor beta chains from one sample in a study of regulatory T cells in long-lasting Graves disease. TCRdb re-derived calls from the multiplex PCR reads in MiXCR, one entry per CDR3 protein. The profile shows 410,000 or so distinct CDR3 sequences, about 15% of them singletons. These same data were also listed under a study on T cells in Graves' hyperthyroidism and ophthalmopathy.

This sample comprised peripheral blood mononuclear cells (PBMCs), obtained at new diagnosis, from a patient treated with antithyroid drugs. These receptors all come from a woman under 40 with Graves disease. Both conserved end residues are part of each CDR3. The D gene is left open where the match is weak. Size tells how often a clone was seen (once, few, many) or the class of an expanded clone, and some rows leave it out.

v_gene: TRBV20-1; len: 13; d_gene: -; j_gene: TRBJ1-1; abundance: few; CDR3aa: CSAPREGGTEAFF
v_gene: TRBV3-1; len: 14; d_gene: -; j_gene: TRBJ1-1; abundance: many; CDR3aa: CASSKEDGRIEAFF
v_gene: TRBV4-1; len: 18; d_gene: -; j_gene: TRBJ1-1; abundance: -; CDR3aa: CASSHPDRDSKGHTEAFF
v_gene: TRBV6-1; len: 14; d_gene: -; j_gene: TRBJ1-5; abundance: many; CDR3aa: CASSDGLSNQPQHF
v_gene: TRBV11-2; len: 15; d_gene: TRBD2; j_gene: TRBJ2-3; abundance: many; CDR3aa: CASRILAGGTDTQYF
v_gene: TRBV7-3; len: 16; d_gene: -; j_gene: TRBJ2-3; abundance: many; CDR3aa: CASSSTGIIDTDTQYF
v_gene: TRBV3-1; len: 15; d_gene: -; j_gene: TRBJ2-2; abundance: many; CDR3aa: CASSQGSRITGELFF
v_gene: TRBV12-3/TRBV12-4; len: 16; d_gene: -; j_gene: TRBJ2-3; abundance: many; CDR3aa: CASSLFGDTSTDTQYF
v_gene: TRBV27; len: 17; d_gene: -; j_gene: TRBJ2-3; abundance: many; CDR3aa: CASSSPIKGGSTDTQYF
v_gene: TRBV28; len: 16; d_gene: -; j_gene: TRBJ2-5; abundance: many; CDR3aa: CASSQKRGGRGETQYF
v_gene: TRBV2; len: 17; d_gene: TRBD2; j_gene: TRBJ2-3; abundance: few; CDR3aa: CASSAPQTSGRTDTQYF
v_gene: TRBV5-1; len: 19; d_gene: TRBD2; j_gene: TRBJ2-3; abundance: many; CDR3aa: CASSFVSGLAGVRTDTQYF
v_gene: TRBV12-5; len: 12; d_gene: TRBD1; j_gene: TRBJ2-5; abundance: -; CDR3aa: CASGGTVGTQYF
v_gene: TRBV27; len: 19; d_gene: TRBD2; j_gene: TRBJ2-3; abundance: -; CDR3aa: CASSFYSGLAGGYTDTQYF
v_gene: TRBV6-2/TRBV6-3; len: 14; d_gene: -; j_gene: TRBJ2-5; abundance: few; CDR3aa: CASSFSRAAETQYF
v_gene: TRBV6-2/TRBV6-3; len: 12; d_gene: -; j_gene: TRBJ2-5; abundance: few; CDR3aa: CASKDSGETQYF
v_gene: TRBV9; len: 12; d_gene: TRBD1; j_gene: TRBJ2-7; abundance: many; CDR3aa: CATGTEGGEQYF
v_gene: TRBV20-1; len: 14; d_gene: -; j_gene: TRBJ2-5; abundance: many; CDR3aa: CSARRTVREETQYF
v_gene: TRBV12-3/TRBV12-4; len: 11; d_gene: TRBD1; j_gene: TRBJ1-1; abundance: many; CDR3aa: CASRSRGEAFF